This entry lists 28 T cell receptor beta chains sequenced from one sample in a study of cytotoxic CD8 clonotypes in ibrutinib-treated CLL. TCRdb's table, derived via immunoSEQ multiplex PCR, lists solely in-frame clones and lacks some. The sample yields around 70,000 clones, around 84% seen once. This sample comprised PBMCs, obtained at disease progression, from a patient treated with ibrutinib. Receptor source: a human donor with chronic lymphocytic leukemia.

This sequence joins TRBV7-9 and TRBJ2-7; 9 nucleotides agree with TRBD1. The V and J ends lost 2 bases and 5 bases, in that order; junction bases with no gene match: 7. This CDR3 has 15 amino acids. Germline CDR1 and CDR2: SEHNR and FQNEAQ (reference sequence). CDR3: CASSLTRDRDNEQYF. The CDR3 DNA is TGTGCCAGCAGCTTAACCCGGGACAGGGACAACGAGCAGTACTTC.

This clone has a single count. The rearrangement links TRBV6-1 to TRBJ1-5; D ambiguous. From germline, CDR1 is MNHNS and CDR2 SASEGT. The V and J ends lost 0 bases and 5 bases respectively, with 11 bases between them. The CDR3 covers 15 residues. The CDR3, as DNA: TGTGCCAGCAGTGAAGCCCTCAGGTGGGATCAGCCCCAGCATTTT. Its translation: CASSEALRWDQPQHF.

In DNA, the CDR3 is TGTGCCAGCAGCTTGAGGGCCAACAATGAGCAGTTCTTC. It encodes CASSLRANNEQFF. The chain carries TRBV7-2 and TRBJ2-1, with D tentatively TRBD2 (5 bases). The CDR3 has 13 residues. Trimming removed 3 bases from V and 5 bases from J, with 8 bases in between. Germline values: CDR1 SGHTA, CDR2 FQGNSA.

This clone was counted a single time. The V gene is TRBV29-1, the J gene TRBJ2-3, with D possibly TRBD2 on 5 matching bases. CDR3 length equals 14 residues. The ends were cut back, 6 bases at V and 0 bases at J, with 13 bases in the middle. Per the germline V gene, CDR1 is SQVTM and CDR2 is ANQGSEA. The CDR3 protein is CSVRTGTSTDTQYF. The CDR3 DNA reads as TGCAGCGTCCGGACTGGAACTAGCACAGATACGCAGTATTTT.

CDR3 sequence (DNA): TGCGCCAGCAGCCAAGATCCTTGGCAGGGGCATACAGATACGCAGTATTTT. As protein: CASSQDPWQGHTDTQYF. This sequence joins TRBV4-1 and TRBJ2-3, with TRBD1 as a possible D gene (6 bases). From germline, CDR1 is MGHRA and CDR2 YSYEKL. This CDR3 comprises 17 residues. With 0 bases removed from V and 3 bases from J, the gap between germline ends came to 16 bases.

The chain carries TRBV10-3 and TRBJ2-5; 9 positions agree with TRBD2. Germline V gene lookup returns CDR1 ENHRY and CDR2 SYGVKD. This CDR3 spans 15 amino acids. V shed 4 bases and J 5 bases; nucleotides not matched to a gene: 8. CDR3 amino acids: CAISVGGGAGETQYF. The CDR3 coding sequence is TGTGCCATCAGTGTCGGCGGGGGGGCCGGGGAGACCCAGTACTTC.

The CDR3 protein is CASSLQRGDYEQYF. CDR3 coding DNA: TGTGCCAGCAGTCTGCAGCGGGGGGACTACGAGCAGTACTTC. V and J are TRBV6-5 and TRBJ2-7, with TRBD2 matching over 9 bases. CDR1 is MNHEY and CDR2 is SVGAGI in the germline V gene. J gave up 3 bases and V 5 bases, and 5 bases lay outside the gene matches. The length of the CDR3 is 14 residues.

The chain links TRBV5-1 to TRBJ1-2, with 10 positions matching TRBD1. V shed 4 bases and J 4 bases; nucleotides not matched to a gene: 7. The CDR3 totals 15 residues. Germline V CDR1 and CDR2: SGHRS, YFSETQ. CDR3 coding DNA: TGCGCCAGCAGCGGCGGGACAGGGGAATTCTATGGCTACACCTTC. It encodes CASSGGTGEFYGYTF.

This chain uses TRBV29-1 with TRBJ1-1; D may be TRBD1 (5 bases). Germline CDR1 is SQVTM and CDR2 is ANQGSEA. CDR3 size: 13 residues. The V end lost 4 bases, the J end lost 0 bases, and 9 bases lay between the germline ends. The CDR3 region has the DNA TGCAGCGTTGGGGGCCTCATGAACACTGAAGCTTTCTTT. It yields the protein CSVGGLMNTEAFF. Full variable domain (rest looked up from reference TRBV29-1 and TRBJ1-1): SAVISQKPSRDICQRGTSLTIQCQVDSQVTMMFWYRQQPGQSLTLIATANQGSEATYESGFVIDKFPISRPNLTFSTLTVSNMSPEDSSIYLCSVGGLMNTEAFFGQGTRLTVV.

The chain has TRBV15 and TRBJ2-5; 10 bases align to TRBD1. Germline V gives CDR1 LNHNV, CDR2 YYDKDF (reference sequence). V gave up 1 base and J gave up 6 bases; unmatched junction bases: 5. The CDR3 sequence is 15 residues long. The CDR3 loop reads CATSRVGQGEQTQYF. CDR3 nucleotides: TGTGCCACCAGCAGAGTCGGACAGGGGGAACAGACCCAGTACTTC.

CDR3 in DNA: TGTGCCAGCAGTTTAGACAGGGGCCTCTACGAGCAGTACTTC. Amino acids: CASSLDRGLYEQYF. The V and J genes are TRBV27 and TRBJ2-7, with TRBD1 matching over 8 bases. This CDR3 spans 14 amino acids. The germline CDR1 and CDR2 sequences are MNHEY and SMNVEV (reference sequence). V gave up 2 bases and J gave up 3 bases; unmatched junction bases: 3.

The rearrangement uses TRBV15 and TRBJ2-1; 11 nucleotides match TRBD2. With V trimmed by 5 bases and J by 4 bases, 4 bases remained unmatched. The CDR3 sequence is 15 residues long. Germline V lookup: CDR1 LNHNV, CDR2 YYDKDF (reference sequence). CDR3 residues: CATSYGTSGYNEQFF. CDR3 nucleotides: TGTGCCACCAGCTACGGGACTAGCGGATACAATGAGCAGTTCTTC.

V usage is TRBV5-1 and J usage is TRBJ2-7, with a tentative D call TRBD2 (6 bases). The germline V and J ends were trimmed by 5 bases and 6 bases, with 18 bases remaining between them. The V gene's germline CDR1 is SGHRS and CDR2 YFSETQ. The CDR3 runs to 14 residues. As DNA, the CDR3 is TGCGCCAGCAGGGAGACTTTGGAGGGGAGCGAGCAGTACTTC. This encodes CASRETLEGSEQYF.

The J gene is TRBJ2-2, the V gene TRBV7-3; 8 bases match TRBD1. The CDR3 totals 14 residues. Germline V gives CDR1 SGHTA, CDR2 FQGTGA. Trimming cost V 5 bases and J 9 bases; bases outside gene matches: 8. CDR3 region: CASSRGQGGRELFF. The CDR3, as DNA: TGTGCCAGCAGCCGAGGACAGGGCGGGCGGGAGCTGTTTTTT.

The gene calls are TRBV7-9 and TRBJ2-7; no definite D call. V was pared by 3 bases and J by 1 base, with 4 bases between. CDR1 and CDR2 from the germline V gene are SEHNR and FQNEAQ (reference sequence). The CDR3 totals 12 residues. Here the CDR3 reads CASSFGSYEQYF. Here the CDR3 DNA reads TGTGCCAGCAGCTTTGGATCCTACGAGCAGTACTTC.

This clone was seen a few times. The rearrangement links TRBV1 to TRBJ2-2; no check of the table's D call, TRBD2, against the DNA was made. TRBV1 is noted as a pseudogene. The CDR3 length is 16 residues. Here the CDR3 DNA reads TGCACCAGCAGCCAAGGGACTAGCGACGACACCGGGGAGCTGTTTTTT. It encodes CTSSQGTSDDTGELFF.

The chain is built from TRBV4-1 and TRBJ2-7; 7 bases agree with TRBD2. The germline gives CDR1 MGHRA, CDR2 YSYEKL. Trimming at V came to 3 bases and at J to 6 bases, leaving 2 bases not matched to a gene. This CDR3 is 12 amino acids long. DNA of the CDR3: TGCGCCAGCAGCCAGGGAGGGGTCGAGCAGTACTTC. Encoded protein: CASSQGGVEQYF.

This clone has a handful of counts. V is TRBV7-9 and J is TRBJ1-4; maybe TRBD1 (5 bases). The CDR3 runs to 16 residues. Germline loops: CDR1 SEHNR, CDR2 FQNEAQ (reference sequence). V lost 5 bases and J 0 bases, leaving 13 bases between the germline ends. This CDR3 reads CASSRGHGTTNEKLFF. The CDR3 DNA sequence: TGTGCCAGCAGCAGAGGACACGGCACAACTAATGAAAAACTGTTTTTT.

This chain uses TRBV10-3 with TRBJ2-5, with D unclear. Germline CDR1 is ENHRY and CDR2 is SYGVKD. V was clipped by 10 bases and J by 5 bases, with 17 bases between them. The CDR3 runs 13 residues. CDR3 in amino acids: CATTVGSTETQYF. The CDR3, as DNA: TGTGCCACGACCGTTGGGTCGACGGAGACCCAGTACTTC.

This clone showed up just once. The chain employs TRBV7-9 and TRBJ1-4, with D unclear. The ends were cut back, 4 bases at V and 5 bases at J, with 8 bases in the middle. The CDR3 is 13 amino acids. Germline-derived CDR1 and CDR2 are SEHNR and FQNEAQ (reference sequence). Here the CDR3 DNA reads TGTGCCAGCAGCTCCTCAGGAAATGAAAAACTGTTTTTT. This gives the protein CASSSSGNEKLFF.

V is TRBV9 and J is TRBJ2-7, with D uncertain. The CDR3 consists of 14 residues. Looked up from germline, CDR1 is SGDLS and CDR2 is YYNGEE. The V end lost 4 bases, the J end lost 2 bases, and 13 bases lay between the germline ends. The CDR3 protein is CASSPSGLTYEQYF. The CDR3 DNA reads TGTGCCAGCAGCCCAAGTGGGCTTACCTACGAGCAGTACTTC.

The chain uses TRBV2 and TRBJ2-7, with no clear D. CDR1 is SNHLY, CDR2 FYNNEI, per germline. This CDR3 is 12 amino acids long. V dropped 9 bases and J dropped 0 bases, with 9 bases sitting between them. The CDR3 DNA reads as TGTGCCAGGTCGGAACTCTCCTACGAGCAGTACTTC. It encodes CARSELSYEQYF.

The rearrangement joins TRBV5-5 to TRBJ2-7, with 7 bases fitting TRBD1. The CDR3 is 14 amino acids. From germline, CDR1 is SGHKS and CDR2 YYEKEE (reference sequence). J lost 2 bases, V lost 1 base, and 3 bases had no gene match. DNA for the CDR3: TGTGCCAGCAGCTTGACAGGGGTGGCCTACGAGCAGTACTTC. Protein product: CASSLTGVAYEQYF.

This chain connects TRBV7-7 to TRBJ2-3, with TRBD2 identical over 11 bases. With V trimmed by 3 bases and J by 5 bases, 4 bases remained unmatched. The length of the CDR3 is 15 residues. From germline, CDR1 is SSHAT and CDR2 FNYEAQ (reference sequence). CDR3 nucleotide sequence: TGTGCCAGCAGCTTGATCGGGACTAGCGGAGATACGCAGTATTTT. Its translation: CASSLIGTSGDTQYF. The full variable domain, in which reference TRBV7-7 and TRBJ2-3 provide the parts outside the CDR3, is GAGVSQSPRYKVTKRGQDVTLRCDPISSHATLYWYQQALGQGPEFLTYFNYEAQPDKSGLPSDRFSAERPEGSISTLTIQRTEQRDSAMYRCASSLIGTSGDTQYFGPGTRLTVL.

This sequence joins TRBV2 and TRBJ1-1, with 9 bases lining up with TRBD1. J gave up 1 base and V 8 bases, and 8 bases lay outside the gene matches. Germline V CDR1 and CDR2: SNHLY, FYNNEI. There are 15 residues in the CDR3. The CDR3 protein is CASHRGRERNTEAFF. The DNA for the CDR3 is TGTGCCAGCCACAGGGGGCGAGAACGGAACACTGAAGCTTTCTTT. The full variable domain, completed using reference TRBV2 and TRBJ1-1, is EPEVTQTPSHQVTQMGQEVILRCVPISNHLYFYWYRQILGQKVEFLVSFYNNEISEKSEIFDDQFSVERPDGSNFTLKIRSTKLEDSAMYFCASHRGRERNTEAFFGQGTRLTVV.

The chain carries TRBV14 and TRBJ2-7; tentatively, D is TRBD1 or TRBD2 (5 bases each). Per the germline V gene, CDR1 is SGHDN and CDR2 is FVKESK. V lost 1 base and J lost 5, with 6 bases in between. CDR3 length equals 12 residues. The CDR3 DNA sequence: TGTGCCAGCAGCCAAGGAGGGGACGAGCAGTACTTC. Amino acid sequence: CASSQGGDEQYF.

The V call is TRBV6-5, the J call TRBJ2-2, with D perhaps TRBD2 (6 bases). The V and J ends lost 8 bases and 2 bases respectively, with 9 bases between them. The germline gives CDR1 MNHEY, CDR2 SVGAGI. This CDR3 has 13 amino acids. CDR3: CASGTHNTGELFF. In DNA form, the CDR3 reads TGTGCCAGCGGGACTCATAACACCGGGGAGCTGTTTTTT.

The chain has TRBV30 and TRBJ2-1; 7 nucleotides line up with TRBD1. Per germline, CDR1 GTSNPN and CDR2 SVGIG (reference sequence). Germline trimming cut 0 bases from V and 10 bases from J; bases unmatched to any gene: 15. This CDR3 region has 16 residues. The CDR3 reads CAWSVGIEGAIGEQFF. The CDR3 region has the DNA TGTGCCTGGAGTGTAGGAATTGAGGGGGCTATTGGGGAGCAGTTCTTC.